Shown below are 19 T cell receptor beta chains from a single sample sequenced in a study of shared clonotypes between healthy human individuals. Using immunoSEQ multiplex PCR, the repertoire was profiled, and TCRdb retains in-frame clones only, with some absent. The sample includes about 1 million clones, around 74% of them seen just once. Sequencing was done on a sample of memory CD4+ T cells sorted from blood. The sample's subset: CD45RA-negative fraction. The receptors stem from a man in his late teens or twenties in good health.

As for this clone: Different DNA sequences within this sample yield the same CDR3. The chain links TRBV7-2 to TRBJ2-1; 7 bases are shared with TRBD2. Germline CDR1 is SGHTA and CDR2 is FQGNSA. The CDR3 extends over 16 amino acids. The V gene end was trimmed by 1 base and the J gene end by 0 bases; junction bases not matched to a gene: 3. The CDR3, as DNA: TGTGCCAGCAGCTTAGACGGCGGGAGCTCCTACAATGAGCAGTTCTTC. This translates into CASSLDGGSSYNEQFF.

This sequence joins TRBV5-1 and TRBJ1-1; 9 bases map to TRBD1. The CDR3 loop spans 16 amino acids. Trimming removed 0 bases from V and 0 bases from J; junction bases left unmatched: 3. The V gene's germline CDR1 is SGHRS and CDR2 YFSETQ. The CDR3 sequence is CASSLAQGAMNTEAFF. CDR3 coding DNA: TGCGCCAGCAGCTTGGCACAGGGGGCAATGAACACTGAAGCTTTCTTT.

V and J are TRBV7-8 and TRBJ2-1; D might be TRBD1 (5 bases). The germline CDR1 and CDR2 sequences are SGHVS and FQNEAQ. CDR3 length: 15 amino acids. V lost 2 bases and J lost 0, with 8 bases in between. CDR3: CASSLQGSSYNEQFF. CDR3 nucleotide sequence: TGTGCCAGCAGCTTACAGGGATCCTCCTACAATGAGCAGTTCTTC.

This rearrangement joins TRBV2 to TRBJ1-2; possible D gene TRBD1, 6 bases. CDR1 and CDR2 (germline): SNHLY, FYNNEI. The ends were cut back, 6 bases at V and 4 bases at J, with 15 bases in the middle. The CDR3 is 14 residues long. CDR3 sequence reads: CASRGTRESYGYTF. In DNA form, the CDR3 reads TGTGCCAGCAGGGGGACACGGGAGAGCTATGGCTACACCTTC.

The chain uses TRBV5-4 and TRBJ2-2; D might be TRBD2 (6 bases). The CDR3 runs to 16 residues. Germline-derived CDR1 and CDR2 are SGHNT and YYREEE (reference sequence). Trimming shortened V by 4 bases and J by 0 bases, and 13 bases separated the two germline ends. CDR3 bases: TGTGCCAGCAGCATCGGGGTAGCGGCGAACACCGGGGAGCTGTTTTTT. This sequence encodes CASSIGVAANTGELFF.

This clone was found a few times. The CDR3 reads CASSVPGIGETQYF. The CDR3 nucleotides are TGTGCCAGCAGTGTACCGGGGATCGGGGAGACCCAGTACTTC. The chain links TRBV25-1 to TRBJ2-5; perhaps TRBD2 as D (5 bases). The ends were cut back, 4 bases at V and 5 bases at J, with 14 bases in the middle. CDR1 and CDR2 (germline): MGHDK, SYGVNS. The CDR3 spans 14 residues.

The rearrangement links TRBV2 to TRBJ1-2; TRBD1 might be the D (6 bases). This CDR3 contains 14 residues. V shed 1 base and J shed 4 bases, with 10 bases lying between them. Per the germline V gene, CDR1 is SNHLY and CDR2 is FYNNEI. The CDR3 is CASSEGGGPYGYTF. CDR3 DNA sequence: TGTGCCAGCAGTGAAGGAGGGGGGCCCTATGGCTACACCTTC.

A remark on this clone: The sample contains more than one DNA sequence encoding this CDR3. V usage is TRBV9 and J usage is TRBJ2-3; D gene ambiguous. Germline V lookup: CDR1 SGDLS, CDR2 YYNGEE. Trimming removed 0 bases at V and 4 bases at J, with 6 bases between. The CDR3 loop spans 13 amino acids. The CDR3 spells CASSVGGSDTQYF. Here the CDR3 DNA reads TGTGCCAGCAGCGTAGGGGGATCAGATACGCAGTATTTT.

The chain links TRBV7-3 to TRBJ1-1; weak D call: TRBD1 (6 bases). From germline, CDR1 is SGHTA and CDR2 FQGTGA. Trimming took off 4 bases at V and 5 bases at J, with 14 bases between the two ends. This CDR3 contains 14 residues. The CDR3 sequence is CASSSGTKDTEAFF. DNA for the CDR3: TGTGCCAGCAGCTCCGGGACAAAGGATACTGAAGCTTTCTTT. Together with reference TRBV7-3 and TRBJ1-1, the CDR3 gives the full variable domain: GAGVSQTPSNKVTEKGKYVELRCDPISGHTALYWYRQSLGQGPEFLIYFQGTGAADDSGLPNDRFFAVRPEGSVSTLKIQRTERGDSAVYLCASSSGTKDTEAFFGQGTRLTVV.

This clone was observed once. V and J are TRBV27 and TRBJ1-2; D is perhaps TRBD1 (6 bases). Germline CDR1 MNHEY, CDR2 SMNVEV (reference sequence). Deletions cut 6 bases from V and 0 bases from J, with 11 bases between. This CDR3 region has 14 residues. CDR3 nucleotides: TGTGCCAGCAGACAGGGTAACACTAACTATGGCTACACCTTC. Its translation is CASRQGNTNYGYTF.

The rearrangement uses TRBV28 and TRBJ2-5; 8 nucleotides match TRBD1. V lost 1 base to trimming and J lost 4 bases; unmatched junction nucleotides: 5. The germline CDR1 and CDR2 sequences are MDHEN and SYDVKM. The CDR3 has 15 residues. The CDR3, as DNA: TGTGCCAGCAGTTTATCAGGGGGCAGGGGAGAGACCCAGTACTTC. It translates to CASSLSGGRGETQYF.

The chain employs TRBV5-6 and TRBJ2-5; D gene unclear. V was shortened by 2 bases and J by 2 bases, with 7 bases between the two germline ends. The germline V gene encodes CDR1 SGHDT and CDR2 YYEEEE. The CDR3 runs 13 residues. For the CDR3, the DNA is TGTGCCAGCAGCTTAGTGGGACAAGAGACCCAGTACTTC. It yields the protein CASSLVGQETQYF.

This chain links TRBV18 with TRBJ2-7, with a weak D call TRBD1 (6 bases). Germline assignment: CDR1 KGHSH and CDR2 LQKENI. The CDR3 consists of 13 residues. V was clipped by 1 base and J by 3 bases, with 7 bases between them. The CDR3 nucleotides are TGTGCCAGCTCACCACAGGGACACTACGAGCAGTACTTC. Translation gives CASSPQGHYEQYF.

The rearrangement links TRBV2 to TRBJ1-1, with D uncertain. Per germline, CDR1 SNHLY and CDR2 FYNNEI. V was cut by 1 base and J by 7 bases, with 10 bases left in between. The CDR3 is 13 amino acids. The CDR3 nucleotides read TGTGCCAGCAGTGAAGGACGGATTGGTGAAGCTTTCTTT. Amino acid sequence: CASSEGRIGEAFF.

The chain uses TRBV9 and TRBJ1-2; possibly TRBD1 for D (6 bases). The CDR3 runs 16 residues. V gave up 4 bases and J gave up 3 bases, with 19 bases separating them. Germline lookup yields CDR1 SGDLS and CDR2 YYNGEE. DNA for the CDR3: TGTGCCAGCAGCCTAGACTACAGGGCCGGGGACTATGGCTACACCTTC. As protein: CASSLDYRAGDYGYTF.

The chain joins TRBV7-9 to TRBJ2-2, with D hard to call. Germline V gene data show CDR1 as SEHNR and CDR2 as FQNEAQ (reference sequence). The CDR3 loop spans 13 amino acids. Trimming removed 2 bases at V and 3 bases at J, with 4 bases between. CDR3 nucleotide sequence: TGTGCCAGCAGCTTACGATACACCGGGGAGCTGTTTTTT. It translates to CASSLRYTGELFF.

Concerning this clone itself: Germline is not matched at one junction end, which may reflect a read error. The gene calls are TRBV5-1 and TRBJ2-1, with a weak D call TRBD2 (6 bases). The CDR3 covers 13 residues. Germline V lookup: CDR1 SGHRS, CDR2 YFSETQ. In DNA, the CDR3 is TGCGCCAGCACCTTGGGACTTAACAATGAGCAGTTCTTC. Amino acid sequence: CASTLGLNNEQFF.

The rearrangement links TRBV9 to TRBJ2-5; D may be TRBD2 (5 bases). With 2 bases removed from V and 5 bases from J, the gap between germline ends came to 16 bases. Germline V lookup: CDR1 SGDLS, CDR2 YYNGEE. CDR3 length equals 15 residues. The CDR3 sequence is CASSVEPVRVETQYF. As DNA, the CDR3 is TGTGCCAGCAGCGTTGAGCCTGTGAGGGTGGAGACCCAGTACTTC.

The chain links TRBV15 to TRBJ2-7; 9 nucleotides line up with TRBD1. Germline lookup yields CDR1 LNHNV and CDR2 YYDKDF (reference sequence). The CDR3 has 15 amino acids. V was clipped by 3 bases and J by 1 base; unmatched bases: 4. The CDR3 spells CATSREQGASYEQYF. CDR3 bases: TGTGCCACCAGCAGGGAACAGGGGGCTTCCTACGAGCAGTACTTC.